This T cell receptor (beta chain) came from a study of CD8+CD57+ T cells in acquired aplastic anemia. Looking at the study overall: When averaged, DNA from sorted CD4+ and CD8+ cells came to 2.5 to 3.5 ug. Findings and limits, study-wide: Significant differences in CD8+ Simpson's diversity were not observed between patients and controls. Found in both controls and patients were fewer than 35 CD8+ CDR3 sequences.

Patients picked for sequencing had shown CD8+CD57+ cell expansion detected by flow cytometry. Each of the patients presented with severe acquired aplastic anemia. TCR beta VDJ and CDR3 profiling used genomic DNA as template. TCRdb ran MiXCR on the reads and lists one entry per CDR3 protein. There are 150,000 to 160,000 distinct CDR3 sequences in the sample; roughly 54% occur only once, and 12% lies in the top ten. The CDR3 length is 14 residues. The ends were cut back, 3 bases at V and 0 bases at J, with 7 bases in the middle. CDR1 and CDR2 from the germline V gene are LNHDA and SQIVND (reference sequence). This clonotype was observed a handful of times. The antigen remains undetermined.

The rearrangement links TRBV19 to TRBJ2-3; D unresolved. The TCR originated in a human donor with aplastic anemia. Source material: sorted CD4+, CD8+, or CD8+CD57+ T cells (not recorded which) from PBMCs. The CDR3 loop is CASSMPKSTDTQYF. The CDR3 DNA reads as TGTGCCAGTAGTATGCCAAAGAGCACAGATACGCAGTATTTT.